This TCR beta chain emerged from a study of blood T cells in healthy people across ages. General study points: Unsorted PBMCs blocked a conclusive comparison of naive and antigen-experienced cells. Because donor CMV status was unknown, expanded clonotype changes were possibly confounded.

It was with a sample-barcoded 5' primer and a J-beta primer mix that a second PCR of roughly 7 to 12 cycles was run. Each of the cDNA molecules was tagged by a template-switch adaptor with 12 random nucleotides. Using its own MiXCR run on the 5' RACE reads, TCRdb lists one record per CDR3 protein. The sample shows 650,000 to 1,000,000 distinct CDR3 sequences, under 40% of them seen only once. This clonotype was picked up a small number of times. No antigen is known for it. The material sequenced was blood. The receptor comes from a man in his late teens or twenties in good health.

CDR3 DNA: TGCAGCGTTGTATCCCGGTGGAGTGGCTACACCTTC. Its translation: CSVVSRWSGYTF. The genes are TRBV29-1 and TRBJ1-2; no reliable D call. The length of the CDR3 is 12 residues. Between the trimmed V and J ends, which lost 4 bases and 7 bases, there was a span of 13 bases. Germline V CDR1 and CDR2: SQVTM, ANQGSEA.